This T cell receptor beta chain was recovered during a study of glioma-infiltrating T cells after dendritic cell vaccination. There are 13 residues in the CDR3. Per the germline V gene, CDR1 is SGHAT and CDR2 is FQNNGV. Losses at the gene ends were 5 bases for V and 4 bases for J; bases not matched to a gene: 3. Data came from immunoSEQ multiplex PCR; TCRdb stores just in-frame clones and leaves some out. The table lists more than 100,000 clones, 75% to 85% of them singletons. Selection required adequate fresh-frozen tumor tissue plus more than two years' survival data. Blood PBMC samples: pre-vaccination, two weeks post third vaccination, and at tumor progression.

This sequence was found in a human donor with glioblastoma. The chain employs TRBV11-2 and TRBJ2-5; 8 bases fit TRBD2. Sequenced here: blood, sampled before dendritic cell vaccination. The CDR3 is CASSLGLAETQYF. The CDR3, as DNA: TGTGCCAGCAGCCTCGGACTAGCAGAGACCCAGTACTTC. Based on the CDR3 plus reference TRBV11-2 and TRBJ2-5, the full variable domain is EAGVAQSPRYKIIEKRQSVAFWCNPISGHATLYWYQQILGQGPKLLIQFQNNGVVDDSQLPKDRFSAERLKGVDSTLKIQPAKLEDSAVYLCASSLGLAETQYFGPGTRLLVL.